This TCR beta chain was profiled in a study of identical twins. This clonotype was counted a few times. Trimming left V 1 base short and J 4 bases short, with 8 bases between. The CDR3 sequence is 14 residues long. The cDNA had a unique molecular identifier and a template-switch universal primer site. MiXCR, applied by TCRdb to the 5' RACE reads, yields one record per CDR3 protein. The profile covers 200,000 to 300,000 distinct CDR3 sequences, with 6% to 8% appearing a single time and under 6% taken by the ten largest. These sequences were also reported in another study, on yellow fever vaccine responses in identical twins.

The chain links TRBV12-3 or TRBV12-4 to TRBJ1-5; D remains ambiguous. The sequence derives from a woman aged 18 to 35 in good health. Material: CD8+ T cells sorted from blood. The CDR3 DNA reads TGTGCCAGCAGTTTAGGGGTCTATAATCAGCCCCAGCATTTT. Translated, it gives CASSLGVYNQPQHF.